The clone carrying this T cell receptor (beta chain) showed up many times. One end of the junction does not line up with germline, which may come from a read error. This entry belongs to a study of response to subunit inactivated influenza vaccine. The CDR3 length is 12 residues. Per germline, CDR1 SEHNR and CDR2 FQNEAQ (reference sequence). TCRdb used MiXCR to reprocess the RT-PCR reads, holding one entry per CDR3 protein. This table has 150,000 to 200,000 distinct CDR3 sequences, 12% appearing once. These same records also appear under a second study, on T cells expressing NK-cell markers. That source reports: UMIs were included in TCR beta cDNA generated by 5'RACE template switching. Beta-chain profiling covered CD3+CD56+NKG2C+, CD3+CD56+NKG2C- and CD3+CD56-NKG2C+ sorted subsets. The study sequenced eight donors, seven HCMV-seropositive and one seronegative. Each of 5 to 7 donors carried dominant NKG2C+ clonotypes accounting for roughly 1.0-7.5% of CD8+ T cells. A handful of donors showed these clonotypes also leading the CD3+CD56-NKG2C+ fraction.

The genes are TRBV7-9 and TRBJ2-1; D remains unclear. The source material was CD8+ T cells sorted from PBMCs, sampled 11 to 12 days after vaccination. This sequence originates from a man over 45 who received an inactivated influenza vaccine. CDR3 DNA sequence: TGTGCCAGCAGCTTAGATGACCGGTTTCGGATCTTC. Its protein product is CASSLDDRFRIF.